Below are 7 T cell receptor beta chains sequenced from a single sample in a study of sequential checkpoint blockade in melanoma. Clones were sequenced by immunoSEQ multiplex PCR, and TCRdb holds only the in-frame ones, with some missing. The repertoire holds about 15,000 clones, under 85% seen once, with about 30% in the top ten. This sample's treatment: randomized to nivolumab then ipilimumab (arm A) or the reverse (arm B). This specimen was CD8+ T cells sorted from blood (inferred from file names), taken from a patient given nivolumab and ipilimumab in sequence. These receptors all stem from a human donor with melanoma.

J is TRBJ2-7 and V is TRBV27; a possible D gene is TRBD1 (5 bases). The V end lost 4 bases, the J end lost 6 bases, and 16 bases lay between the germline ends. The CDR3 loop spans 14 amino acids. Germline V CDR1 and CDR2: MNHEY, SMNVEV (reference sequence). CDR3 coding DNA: TGTGCCAGCAGTTCAACAGGCTATGGGCCCGAGCAGTACTTC. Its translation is CASSSTGYGPEQYF.

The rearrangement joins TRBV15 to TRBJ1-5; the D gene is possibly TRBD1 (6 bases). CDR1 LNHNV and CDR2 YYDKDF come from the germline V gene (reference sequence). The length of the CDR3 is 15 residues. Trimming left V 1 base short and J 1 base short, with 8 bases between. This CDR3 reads CATSRGQVSNQPQHF. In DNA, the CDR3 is TGTGCCACCAGCAGAGGACAGGTCAGCAATCAGCCCCAGCATTTT.

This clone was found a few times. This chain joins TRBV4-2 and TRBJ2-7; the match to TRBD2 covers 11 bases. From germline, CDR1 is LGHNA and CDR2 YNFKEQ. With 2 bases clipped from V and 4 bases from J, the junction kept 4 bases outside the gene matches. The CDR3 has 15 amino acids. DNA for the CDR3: TGTGCCAGCAGCCAATTGGGGACTAGCGGTTACGAGCAGTACTTC. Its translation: CASSQLGTSGYEQYF.

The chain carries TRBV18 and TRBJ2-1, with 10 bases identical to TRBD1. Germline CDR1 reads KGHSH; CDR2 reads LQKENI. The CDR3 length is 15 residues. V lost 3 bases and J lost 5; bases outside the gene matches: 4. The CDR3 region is CASSPTGGAHNEQFF. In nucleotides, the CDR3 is TGTGCCAGCTCACCGACAGGGGGCGCACACAATGAGCAGTTCTTC.

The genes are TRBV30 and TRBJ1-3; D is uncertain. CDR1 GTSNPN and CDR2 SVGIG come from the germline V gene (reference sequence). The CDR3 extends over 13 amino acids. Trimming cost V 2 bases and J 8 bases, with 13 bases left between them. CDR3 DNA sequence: TGTGCCTGGAGTCCCGGACTTTTGGACACCATATATTTT. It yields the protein CAWSPGLLDTIYF.

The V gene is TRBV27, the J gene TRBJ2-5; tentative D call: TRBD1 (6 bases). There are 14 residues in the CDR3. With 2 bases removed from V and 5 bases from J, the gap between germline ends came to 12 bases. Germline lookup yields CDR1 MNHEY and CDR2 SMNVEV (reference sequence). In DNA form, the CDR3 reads TGTGCCAGCAGTTTAACTCAGGGGATGGAGACCCAGTACTTC. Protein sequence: CASSLTQGMETQYF.

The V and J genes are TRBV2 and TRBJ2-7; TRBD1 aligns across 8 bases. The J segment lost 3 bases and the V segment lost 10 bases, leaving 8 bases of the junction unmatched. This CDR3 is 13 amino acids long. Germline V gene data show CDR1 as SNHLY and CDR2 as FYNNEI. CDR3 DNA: TGTGCCATCATAGGGGACAGGATCTACGAGCAGTACTTC. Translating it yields CAIIGDRIYEQYF.